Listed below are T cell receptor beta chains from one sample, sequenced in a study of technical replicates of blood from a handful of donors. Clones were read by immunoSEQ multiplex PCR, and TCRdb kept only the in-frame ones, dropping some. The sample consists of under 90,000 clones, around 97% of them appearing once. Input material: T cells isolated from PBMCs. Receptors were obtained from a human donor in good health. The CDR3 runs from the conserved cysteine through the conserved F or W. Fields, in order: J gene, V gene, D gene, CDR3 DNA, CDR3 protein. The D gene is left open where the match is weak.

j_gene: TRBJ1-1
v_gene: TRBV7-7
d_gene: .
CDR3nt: TGTGCCAGCGCGGTTTCAGGGTCCACTGAAGCTTTCTTT
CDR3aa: CASAVSGSTEAFF

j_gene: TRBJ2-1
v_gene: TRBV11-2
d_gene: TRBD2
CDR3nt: TGTGCCAGCAGCTCACTAGCGGGAGCCTACAATGAGCAGTTCTTC
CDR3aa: CASSSLAGAYNEQFF

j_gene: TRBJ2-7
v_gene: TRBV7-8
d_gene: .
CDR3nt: TGTGCCAGCAGCTCTCCCCCTCGAGCCTACGAGCAGTACTTC
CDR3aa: CASSSPPRAYEQYF

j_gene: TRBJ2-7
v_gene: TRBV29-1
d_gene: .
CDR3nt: TGCAGCGTTGAGGCTTACTACGAGCAGTACTTC
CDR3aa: CSVEAYYEQYF

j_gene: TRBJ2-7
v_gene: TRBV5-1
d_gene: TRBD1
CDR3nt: TGCGCCAGCAGCTTGAGTCCCCAGGGGGCCTACGAGCAGTACTTC
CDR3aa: CASSLSPQGAYEQYF

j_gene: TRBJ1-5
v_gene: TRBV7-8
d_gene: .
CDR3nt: TGTGCCAGCAGCCCCTCCTCTCCCCGCAATCAGCCCCAGCATTTT
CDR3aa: CASSPSSPRNQPQHF

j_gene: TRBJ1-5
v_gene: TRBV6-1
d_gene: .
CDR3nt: TGTGCCAGCCGCAGGATGAGTTATAGCAATCAGCCCCAGCATTTT
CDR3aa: CASRRMSYSNQPQHF

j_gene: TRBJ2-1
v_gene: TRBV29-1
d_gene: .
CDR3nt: TGCAGCGTTGAATTTAGCGATAAGCAGTTCTTC
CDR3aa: CSVEFSDKQFF

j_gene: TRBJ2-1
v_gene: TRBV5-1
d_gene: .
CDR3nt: TGCGCCAGCAGCGCGAACAGGGCCTCAGACAATGAGCAGTTCTTC
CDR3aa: CASSANRASDNEQFF

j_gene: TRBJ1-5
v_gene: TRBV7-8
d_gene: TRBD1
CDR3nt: TGTGCCAGCAGCTTGTCGTCGGGACAGGGGTCTTATAGCAATCAGCCCCAGCATTTT
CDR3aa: CASSLSSGQGSYSNQPQHF

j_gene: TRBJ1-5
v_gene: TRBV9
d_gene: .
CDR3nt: TGTGCCAGCAGCGTAGATCAGGGTTATCAGCCCCAGCATTTT
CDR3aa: CASSVDQGYQPQHF

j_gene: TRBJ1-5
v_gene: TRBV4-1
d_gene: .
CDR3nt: TGCGCCAGCAGCCAAGGCCTGGGCAGGGGTCGGAATCAGCCCCAGCATTTT
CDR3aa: CASSQGLGRGRNQPQHF

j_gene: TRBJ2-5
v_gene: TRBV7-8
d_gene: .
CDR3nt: TGTGCCAGCAGCTTCTACGGCCAAGAGACCCAGTACTTC
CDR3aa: CASSFYGQETQYF

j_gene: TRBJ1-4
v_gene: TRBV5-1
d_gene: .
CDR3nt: TGCGCCAGCAGCGGCGGGACCGACCCTAATGAAAAACTGTTTTTT
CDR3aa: CASSGGTDPNEKLFF

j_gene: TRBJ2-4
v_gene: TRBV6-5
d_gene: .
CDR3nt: TGTGCCAGCAGTATCAGTGGAACTAGAGACATTCAGTACTTC
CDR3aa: CASSISGTRDIQYF

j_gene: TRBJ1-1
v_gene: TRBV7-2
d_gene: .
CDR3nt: TGTGCCAGCAGCCCCAAATTTGGACAGTTTTCCACTGAAGCTTTCTTT
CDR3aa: CASSPKFGQFSTEAFF

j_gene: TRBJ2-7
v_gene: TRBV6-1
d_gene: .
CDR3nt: TGTGCCAGCAGTGAATTTGAGACAGCCTTAACCTACGAGCAGTACTTC
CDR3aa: CASSEFETALTYEQYF

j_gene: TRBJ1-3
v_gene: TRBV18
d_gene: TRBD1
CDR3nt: TGTGCCAGCTCACCAGACAGGGGTTACGGAAACACCATATATTTT
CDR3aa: CASSPDRGYGNTIYF

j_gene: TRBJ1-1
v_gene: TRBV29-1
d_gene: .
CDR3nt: TGCAGCGTTGGTGGGGGGACTGAAGCTTTCTTT
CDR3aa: CSVGGGTEAFF

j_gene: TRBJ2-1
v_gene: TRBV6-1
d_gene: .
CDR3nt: TGTGCCAGCGTCATGGACAGAAATGAGCAGTTCTTC
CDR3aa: CASVMDRNEQFF

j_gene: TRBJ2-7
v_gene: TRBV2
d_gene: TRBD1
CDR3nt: TGTGCCAGCAGTGGGGGACAGGGTTTATCCTACGAGCAGTACTTC
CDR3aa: CASSGGQGLSYEQYF

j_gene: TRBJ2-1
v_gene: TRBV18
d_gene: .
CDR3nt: TGTGCCAGCTCAGTAGTCGCTCAGGACTCCTACAATGAGCAGTTCTTC
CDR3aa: CASSVVAQDSYNEQFF

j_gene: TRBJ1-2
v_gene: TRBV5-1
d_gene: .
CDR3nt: TGCGCCAGCAGCTTGGACCGCACGGGGGGCTACACCTTC
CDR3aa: CASSLDRTGGYTF

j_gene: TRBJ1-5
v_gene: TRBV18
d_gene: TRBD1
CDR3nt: TGTGCCAGCTCCGTTCTCGCCCGTTCGACAGGGCCCACGGGGAGCAATCAGCCCCAGCATTTT
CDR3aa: CASSVLARSTGPTGSNQPQHF

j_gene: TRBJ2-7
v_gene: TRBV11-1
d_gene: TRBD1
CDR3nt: TGTGCCAGCAGCTCCAACAGGGGTGACGAGCAGTACTTC
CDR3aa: CASSSNRGDEQYF